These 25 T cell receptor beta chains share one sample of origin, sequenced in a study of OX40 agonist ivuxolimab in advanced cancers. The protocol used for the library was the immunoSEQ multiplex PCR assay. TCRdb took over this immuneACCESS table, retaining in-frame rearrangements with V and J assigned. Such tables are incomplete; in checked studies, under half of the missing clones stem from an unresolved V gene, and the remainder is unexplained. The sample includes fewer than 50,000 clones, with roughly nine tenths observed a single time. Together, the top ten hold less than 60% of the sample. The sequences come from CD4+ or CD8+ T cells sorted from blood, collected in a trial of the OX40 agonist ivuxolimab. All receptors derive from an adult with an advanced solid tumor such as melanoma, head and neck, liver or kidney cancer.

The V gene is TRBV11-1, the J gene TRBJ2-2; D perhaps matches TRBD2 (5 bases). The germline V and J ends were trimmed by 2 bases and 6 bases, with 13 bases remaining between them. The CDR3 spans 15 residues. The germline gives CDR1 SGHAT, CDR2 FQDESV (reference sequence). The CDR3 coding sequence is TGTGCCAGCAGCTTAAATATTCGGGGAGCCGGGGAGCTGTTTTTT. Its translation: CASSLNIRGAGELFF.

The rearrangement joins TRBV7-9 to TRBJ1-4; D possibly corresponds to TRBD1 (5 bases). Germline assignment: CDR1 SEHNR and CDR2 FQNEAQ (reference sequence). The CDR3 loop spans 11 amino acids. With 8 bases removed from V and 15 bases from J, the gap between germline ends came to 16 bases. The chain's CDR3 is CASSRSGTVFF. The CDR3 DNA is TGTGCCAGCTCCCGGTCAGGGACGGTGTTTTTT.

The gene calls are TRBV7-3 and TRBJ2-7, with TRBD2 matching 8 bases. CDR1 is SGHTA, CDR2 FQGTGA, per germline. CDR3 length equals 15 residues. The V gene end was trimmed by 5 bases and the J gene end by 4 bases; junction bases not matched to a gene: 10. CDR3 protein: CASSPAGGMSYEQYF. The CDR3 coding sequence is TGTGCCAGCAGCCCGGCGGGGGGTATGAGTTACGAGCAGTACTTC. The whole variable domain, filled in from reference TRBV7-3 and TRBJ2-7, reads GAGVSQTPSNKVTEKGKYVELRCDPISGHTALYWYRQSLGQGPEFLIYFQGTGAADDSGLPNDRFFAVRPEGSVSTLKIQRTERGDSAVYLCASSPAGGMSYEQYFGPGTRLTVT.

CDR3 DNA sequence: TGCGCCAGCAGCTCGGGACAGGCCCTTACTGAAGCTTTCTTT. Its protein product is CASSSGQALTEAFF. This sequence joins TRBV5-1 and TRBJ1-1; 8 bases agree with TRBD1. The trim removed 3 bases at V and 5 bases at J, leaving 6 bases unmatched. Germline V gene lookup returns CDR1 SGHRS and CDR2 YFSETQ. This CDR3 is 14 amino acids long.

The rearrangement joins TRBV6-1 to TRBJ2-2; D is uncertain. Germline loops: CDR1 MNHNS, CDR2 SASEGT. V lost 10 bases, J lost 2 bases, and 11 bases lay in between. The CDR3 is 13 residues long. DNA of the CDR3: TGTGCCACAGAGGACCGTAACACCGGGGAGCTGTTTTTT. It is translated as CATEDRNTGELFF.

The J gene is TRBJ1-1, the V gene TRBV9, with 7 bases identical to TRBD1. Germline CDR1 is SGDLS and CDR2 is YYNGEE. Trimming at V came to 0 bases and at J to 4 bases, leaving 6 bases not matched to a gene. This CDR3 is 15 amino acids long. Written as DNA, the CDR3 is TGTGCCAGCAGCGTAGGATCCCAGGGGGGCACTGAAGCTTTCTTT. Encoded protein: CASSVGSQGGTEAFF.

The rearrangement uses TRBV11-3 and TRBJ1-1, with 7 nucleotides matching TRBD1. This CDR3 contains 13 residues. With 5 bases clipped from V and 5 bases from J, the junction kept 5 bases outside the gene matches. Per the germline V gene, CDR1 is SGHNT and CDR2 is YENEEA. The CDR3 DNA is TGTGCCAGCAGCCAGGGACAGAAGACTGAAGCTTTCTTT. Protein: CASSQGQKTEAFF.

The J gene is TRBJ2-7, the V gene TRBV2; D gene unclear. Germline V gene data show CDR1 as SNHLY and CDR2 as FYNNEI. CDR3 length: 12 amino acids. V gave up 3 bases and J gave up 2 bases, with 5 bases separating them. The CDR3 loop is CASSDDTYEQYF. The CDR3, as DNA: TGTGCCAGCAGTGACGACACCTACGAGCAGTACTTC. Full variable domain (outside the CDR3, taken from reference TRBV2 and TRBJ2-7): EPEVTQTPSHQVTQMGQEVILRCVPISNHLYFYWYRQILGQKVEFLVSFYNNEISEKSEIFDDQFSVERPDGSNFTLKIRSTKLEDSAMYFCASSDDTYEQYFGPGTRLTVT.

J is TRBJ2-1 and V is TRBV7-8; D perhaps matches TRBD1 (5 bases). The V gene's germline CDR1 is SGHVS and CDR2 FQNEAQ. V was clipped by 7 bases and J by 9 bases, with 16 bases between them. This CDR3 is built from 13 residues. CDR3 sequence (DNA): TGTGCCAGCACACTAAATCCTCAGGGTGAGCAGTTCTTC. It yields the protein CASTLNPQGEQFF.

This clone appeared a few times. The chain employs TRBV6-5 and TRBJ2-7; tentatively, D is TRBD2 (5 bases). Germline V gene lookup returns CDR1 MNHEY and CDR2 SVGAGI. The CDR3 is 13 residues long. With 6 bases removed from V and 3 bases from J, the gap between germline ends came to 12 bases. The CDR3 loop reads CASRTRSNYEQYF. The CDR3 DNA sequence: TGTGCCAGCAGAACTAGATCAAACTACGAGCAGTACTTC.

The CDR3: CASSPPAPPGEKLFF. In DNA form, the CDR3 reads TGTGCCAGCTCACCACCGGCCCCTCCGGGGGAAAAACTGTTTTTT. V is TRBV18 and J is TRBJ1-4; unclear D gene. Germline V gene lookup returns CDR1 KGHSH and CDR2 LQKENI. The CDR3 has 15 amino acids. V shed 0 bases and J shed 8 bases, with 13 bases lying between them. Complete variable domain (other parts from reference TRBV18 and TRBJ1-4): NAGVMQNPRHLVRRRGQEARLRCSPMKGHSHVYWYRQLPEEGLKFMVYLQKENIIDESGMPKERFSAEFPKEGPSILRIQQVVRGDSAAYFCASSPPAPPGEKLFFGSGTQLSVL.

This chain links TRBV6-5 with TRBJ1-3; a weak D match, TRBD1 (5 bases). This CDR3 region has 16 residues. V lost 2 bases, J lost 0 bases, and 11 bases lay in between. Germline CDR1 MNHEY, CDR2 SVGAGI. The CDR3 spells CASSYGDGVSGNTIYF. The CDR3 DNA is TGTGCCAGCAGTTACGGGGACGGAGTCTCTGGAAACACCATATATTTT.

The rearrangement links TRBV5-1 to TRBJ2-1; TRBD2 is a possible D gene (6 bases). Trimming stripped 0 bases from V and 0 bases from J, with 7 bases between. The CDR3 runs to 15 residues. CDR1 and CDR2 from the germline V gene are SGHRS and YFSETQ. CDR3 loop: CASSLVGGSYNEQFF. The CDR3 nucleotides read TGCGCCAGCAGCTTGGTGGGGGGCTCCTACAATGAGCAGTTCTTC.

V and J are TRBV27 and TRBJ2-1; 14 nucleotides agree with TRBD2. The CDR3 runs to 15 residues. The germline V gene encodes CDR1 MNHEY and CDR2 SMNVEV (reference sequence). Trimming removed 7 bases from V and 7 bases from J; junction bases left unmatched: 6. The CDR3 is CASTAGTSGRNEQFF. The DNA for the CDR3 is TGTGCCAGCACCGCCGGGACTAGCGGGAGAAATGAGCAGTTCTTC.

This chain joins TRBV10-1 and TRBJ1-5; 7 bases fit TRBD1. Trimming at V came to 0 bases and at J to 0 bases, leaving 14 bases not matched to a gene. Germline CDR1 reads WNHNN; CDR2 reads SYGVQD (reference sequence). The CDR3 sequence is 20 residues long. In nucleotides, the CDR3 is TGCGCCAGCAGTGAGTCGTTATGGGCAGGGGGTCACCATAGCAATCAGCCCCAGCATTTT. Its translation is CASSESLWAGGHHSNQPQHF.

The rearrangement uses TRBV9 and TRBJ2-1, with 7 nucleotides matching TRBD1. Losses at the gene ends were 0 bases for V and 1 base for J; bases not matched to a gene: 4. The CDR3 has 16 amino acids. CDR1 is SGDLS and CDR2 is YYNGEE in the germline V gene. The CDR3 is CASSVGGQPSYNEQFF. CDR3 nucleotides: TGTGCCAGCAGCGTAGGGGGACAGCCTTCCTACAATGAGCAGTTCTTC.

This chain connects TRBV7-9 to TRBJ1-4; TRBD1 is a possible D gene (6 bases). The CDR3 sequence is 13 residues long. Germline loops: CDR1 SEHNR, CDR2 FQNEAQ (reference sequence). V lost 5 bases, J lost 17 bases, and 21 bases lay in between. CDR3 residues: CASSPGGASFPFF. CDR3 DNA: TGTGCCAGCAGCCCTGGGGGGGCGAGCTTCCCCTTTTTT.

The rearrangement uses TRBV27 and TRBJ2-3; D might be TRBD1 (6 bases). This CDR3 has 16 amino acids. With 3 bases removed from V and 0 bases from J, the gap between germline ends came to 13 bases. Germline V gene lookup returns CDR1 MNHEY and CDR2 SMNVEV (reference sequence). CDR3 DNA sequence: TGTGCCAGCAGTTTTTGGGGCAGGGGAAGCACAGATACGCAGTATTTT. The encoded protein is CASSFWGRGSTDTQYF.

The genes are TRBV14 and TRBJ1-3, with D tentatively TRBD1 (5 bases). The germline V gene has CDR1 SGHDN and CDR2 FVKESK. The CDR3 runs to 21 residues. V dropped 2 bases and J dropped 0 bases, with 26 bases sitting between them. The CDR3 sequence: CASSQHTPLPGRLSSGNTIYF. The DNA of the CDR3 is TGTGCCAGCAGCCAACACACCCCCCTACCGGGGCGCCTCAGCTCTGGAAACACCATATATTTT.

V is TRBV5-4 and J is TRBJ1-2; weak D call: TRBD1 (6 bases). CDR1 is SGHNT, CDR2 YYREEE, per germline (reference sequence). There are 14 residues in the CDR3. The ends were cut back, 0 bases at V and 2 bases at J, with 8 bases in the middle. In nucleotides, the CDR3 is TGTGCCAGCAGCTTGGACAGGGTCAACTATGGCTACACCTTC. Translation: CASSLDRVNYGYTF.

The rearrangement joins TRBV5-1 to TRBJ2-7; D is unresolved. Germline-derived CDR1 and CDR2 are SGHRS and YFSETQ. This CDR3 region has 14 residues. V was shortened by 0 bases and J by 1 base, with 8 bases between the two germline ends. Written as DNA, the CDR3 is TGCGCCAGCAGCTTGGGTGACACATCCTACGAGCAGTACTTC. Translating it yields CASSLGDTSYEQYF. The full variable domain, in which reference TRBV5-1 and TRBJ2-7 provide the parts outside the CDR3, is KAGVTQTPRYLIKTRGQQVTLSCSPISGHRSVSWYQQTPGQGLQFLFEYFSETQRNKGNFPGRFSGRQFSNSRSEMNVSTLELGDSALYLCASSLGDTSYEQYFGPGTRLTVT.

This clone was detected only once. CDR3 sequence reads: CASSPKRNYGYTF. The CDR3 DNA reads as TGTGCCAGCAGTCCCAAACGAAACTATGGCTACACCTTC. V usage is TRBV27 and J usage is TRBJ1-2, with no clear D. The V gene lost 5 bases and the J gene lost 2 bases, with 9 bases spanning the gap. The CDR3 is made up of 13 amino acids. Germline V gives CDR1 MNHEY, CDR2 SMNVEV (reference sequence).

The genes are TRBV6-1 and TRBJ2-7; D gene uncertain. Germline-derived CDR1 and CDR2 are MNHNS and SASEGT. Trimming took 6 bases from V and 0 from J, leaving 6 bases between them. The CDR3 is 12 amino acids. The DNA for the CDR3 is TGTGCCAGCAGCTCTGACTCCTACGAGCAGTACTTC. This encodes CASSSDSYEQYF.

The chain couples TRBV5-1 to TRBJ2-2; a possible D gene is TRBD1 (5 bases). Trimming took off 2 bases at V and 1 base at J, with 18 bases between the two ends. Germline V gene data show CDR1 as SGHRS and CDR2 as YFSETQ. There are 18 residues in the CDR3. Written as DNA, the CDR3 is TGCGCCAGCAGCTTCGCGAGCCAGGGCCGGAGGAACACCGGGGAGCTGTTTTTT. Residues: CASSFASQGRRNTGELFF.

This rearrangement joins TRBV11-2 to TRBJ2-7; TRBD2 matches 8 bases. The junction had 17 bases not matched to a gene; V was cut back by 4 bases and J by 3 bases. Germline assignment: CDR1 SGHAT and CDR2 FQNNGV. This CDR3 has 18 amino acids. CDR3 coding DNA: TGTGCCAGCAGCTCATCAATAACCGGACTAGCACCCTTCTACGAGCAGTACTTC. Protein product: CASSSSITGLAPFYEQYF.